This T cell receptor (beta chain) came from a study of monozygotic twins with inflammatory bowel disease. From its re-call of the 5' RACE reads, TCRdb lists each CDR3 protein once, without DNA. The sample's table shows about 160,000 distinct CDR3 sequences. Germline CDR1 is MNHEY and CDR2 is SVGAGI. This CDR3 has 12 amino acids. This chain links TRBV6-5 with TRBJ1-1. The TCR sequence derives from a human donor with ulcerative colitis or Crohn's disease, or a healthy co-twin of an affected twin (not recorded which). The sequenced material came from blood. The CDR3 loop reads CASISVEAGAFF.